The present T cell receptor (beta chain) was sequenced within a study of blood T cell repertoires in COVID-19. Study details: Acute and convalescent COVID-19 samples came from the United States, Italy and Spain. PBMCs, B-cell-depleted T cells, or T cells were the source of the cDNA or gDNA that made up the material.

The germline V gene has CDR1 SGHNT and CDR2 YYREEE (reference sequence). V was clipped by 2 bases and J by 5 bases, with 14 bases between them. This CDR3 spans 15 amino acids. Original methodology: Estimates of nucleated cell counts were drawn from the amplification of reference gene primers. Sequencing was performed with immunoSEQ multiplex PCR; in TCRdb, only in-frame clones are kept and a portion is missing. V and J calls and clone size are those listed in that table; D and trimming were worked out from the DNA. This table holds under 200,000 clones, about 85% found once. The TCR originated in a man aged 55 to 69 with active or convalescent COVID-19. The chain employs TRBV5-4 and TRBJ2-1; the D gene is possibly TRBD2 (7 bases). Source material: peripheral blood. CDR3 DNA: TGTGCCAGCAGCTTCCGGGCGGGGGCGGACAATGAGCAGTTCTTC. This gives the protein CASSFRAGADNEQFF.